This TCR beta chain was captured by sequencing in a study of CD8+ T cells in alopecia areata. Study context: Treatment of the treated patients consisted of oral tofacitinib, 5 to 10 mg twice daily. General study findings and limits: Clonality exceeded that of normal scalp in lesional scalp, most notably in alopecia totalis/universalis. Treatment with tofacitinib significantly lowered scalp clonality and reduced expanded CD8+ clones among the top 100.

Treatment meaning: oral pan-JAK inhibitor, 5-10 mg twice daily. It was from alopecia areata patients that lesional scalp punch biopsies and peripheral blood were collected. This clone was seen a few times. Its antigen remains unidentified. Following extraction, RNA underwent reverse transcription to cDNA, which served as the sequencing template. Clones were sequenced by immunoSEQ multiplex PCR, and TCRdb holds only the in-frame ones, with some missing. The sample contains over 70,000 clones, around 65% of which appear only once. In germline, CDR1 is MNHNY, CDR2 SVGAGI (reference sequence). The junction had 14 bases not matched to a gene; V was cut back by 8 bases and J by 4 bases. The CDR3 loop spans 16 amino acids.

The gene calls are TRBV6-6 and TRBJ1-2; 9 bases align to TRBD1. The sequence was obtained from a human donor with alopecia areata. The material was CD8+ T cells sorted from blood, obtained at week 24, from a patient treated with tofacitinib. The CDR3 here is CASGQQGASSVYGYTF. The CDR3 DNA is TGTGCCAGCGGCCAACAGGGGGCTTCTTCTGTCTATGGCTACACCTTC.